The rows below give T cell receptor beta chains drawn from one sample of a study of T cell responses to AZD1222 COVID-19 vaccine. Repertoires were generated with immunoSEQ multiplex PCR, while TCRdb's copy carries only in-frame clones and drops some. The data show 150,000 or so clones, with less than 90% seen just once and 6.9% held by the top ten. The input for sequencing was peripheral blood, taken after recovery from COVID-19. Every receptor here comes from an adult who had recovered from COVID-19. Each CDR3 is given with its conserved first and last residue. Fields, in order: D gene, V gene, J gene, clone size, CDR3 protein, CDR3 DNA. D genes are given only for firm matches. Clone size is not always given. Where it is, it says once, few, many or a class for expanded clones.

D gene: TRBD2; V gene: TRBV7-9; J gene: TRBJ2-3; clone size: .; CDR3 protein: CASSPHGGLAGDTQYF; CDR3 DNA: TGTGCCAGCAGCCCCCATGGTGGACTAGCGGGAGATACGCAGTATTTT
D gene: .; V gene: TRBV5-6; J gene: TRBJ2-1; clone size: .; CDR3 protein: CASSFIPTDEQFF; CDR3 DNA: TGTGCCAGCAGCTTTATTCCCACCGATGAGCAGTTCTTC
D gene: .; V gene: TRBV9; J gene: TRBJ2-3; clone size: .; CDR3 protein: CASSVGALSLGDTQYF; CDR3 DNA: TGTGCCAGCAGCGTAGGCGCGCTCTCCTTGGGAGATACGCAGTATTTT
D gene: .; V gene: TRBV6-5; J gene: TRBJ2-4; clone size: .; CDR3 protein: CATQYLAKNIQYF; CDR3 DNA: TGTGCGACTCAGTACCTAGCCAAAAACATTCAGTACTTC
D gene: TRBD1; V gene: TRBV19; J gene: TRBJ2-7; clone size: .; CDR3 protein: CASSPNRGDAYEQYF; CDR3 DNA: TGTGCCAGTAGTCCTAACAGGGGCGACGCCTACGAGCAGTACTTC
D gene: TRBD1; V gene: TRBV5-6; J gene: TRBJ2-7; clone size: .; CDR3 protein: CASTPGTGYYHEQYF; CDR3 DNA: TGTGCCAGCACCCCCGGGACAGGGTACTACCACGAGCAGTACTTC
D gene: TRBD1; V gene: TRBV3-1/TRBV3-2; J gene: TRBJ2-7; clone size: .; CDR3 protein: CASSQVWTGANYEQYF; CDR3 DNA: TGTGCCAGCAGCCAAGTATGGACAGGGGCTAACTACGAGCAGTACTTC
D gene: .; V gene: TRBV19; J gene: TRBJ1-6; clone size: .; CDR3 protein: CASSIDPPGAELTADGSPLHF; CDR3 DNA: TGTGCCAGTAGTATAGATCCCCCCGGGGCTGAATTAACCGCGGATGGATCACCCCTCCACTTT
D gene: TRBD1; V gene: TRBV7-3; J gene: TRBJ2-5; clone size: .; CDR3 protein: CASSPGQQETQYF; CDR3 DNA: TGTGCCAGCAGCCCGGGACAGCAAGAGACCCAGTACTTC
D gene: .; V gene: TRBV12-3/TRBV12-4; J gene: TRBJ1-2; clone size: .; CDR3 protein: CASSYGRDYGYTF; CDR3 DNA: TGTGCCAGCAGTTACGGCAGGGACTATGGCTACACCTTC
D gene: .; V gene: TRBV19; J gene: TRBJ2-2; clone size: .; CDR3 protein: CASSIAGFPGELFF; CDR3 DNA: TGTGCCAGTAGTATAGCAGGGTTTCCCGGGGAGCTGTTTTTT
D gene: TRBD1; V gene: TRBV6-5; J gene: TRBJ2-2; clone size: .; CDR3 protein: CASSYSTGGPTGELFF; CDR3 DNA: TGTGCCAGCAGTTACTCGACAGGGGGACCCACCGGGGAGCTGTTTTTT
D gene: TRBD2; V gene: TRBV29-1; J gene: TRBJ2-4; clone size: .; CDR3 protein: CSVGAGTSGRGRLADIQYF; CDR3 DNA: TGCAGCGTTGGGGCCGGGACTAGCGGGAGAGGACGGTTGGCGGACATTCAGTACTTC
D gene: .; V gene: TRBV7-3; J gene: TRBJ1-1; clone size: .; CDR3 protein: CASSLEGNTEAFF; CDR3 DNA: TGTGCCAGCAGCTTGGAGGGGAACACTGAAGCTTTCTTT
D gene: TRBD1; V gene: TRBV24-1; J gene: TRBJ2-7; clone size: .; CDR3 protein: CATSDRDRGLQYSYEQYF; CDR3 DNA: TGTGCCACCAGTGACCGGGACAGGGGTCTTCAATATTCCTACGAGCAGTACTTC
D gene: .; V gene: TRBV6-5; J gene: TRBJ1-5; clone size: .; CDR3 protein: CASWPGDSNQPQHF; CDR3 DNA: TGTGCCAGCTGGCCGGGGGATAGCAATCAGCCCCAGCATTTT
D gene: .; V gene: TRBV7-9; J gene: TRBJ2-1; clone size: .; CDR3 protein: CASSPLASSYNEQFF; CDR3 DNA: TGTGCCAGCAGCCCGCTAGCGAGCTCCTACAATGAGCAGTTCTTC
D gene: TRBD1; V gene: TRBV7-9; J gene: TRBJ2-7; clone size: .; CDR3 protein: CASSPGQAKQYF; CDR3 DNA: TGTGCCAGCAGCCCGGGACAGGCCAAGCAGTACTTC
D gene: .; V gene: TRBV3-1/TRBV3-2; J gene: TRBJ1-5; clone size: .; CDR3 protein: CASSQESRNSNQPQHF; CDR3 DNA: TGTGCCAGCAGCCAAGAGTCCAGGAATAGCAATCAGCCCCAGCATTTT
D gene: .; V gene: TRBV7-2; J gene: TRBJ2-5; clone size: once; CDR3 protein: CASSLDWAGGGTQYF; CDR3 DNA: TGTGCCAGCAGCTTAGATTGGGCAGGGGGGGGGACCCAGTACTTC
D gene: TRBD1; V gene: TRBV4-2; J gene: TRBJ2-5; clone size: .; CDR3 protein: CASSQVWRGGGGYQETQYF; CDR3 DNA: TGTGCCAGCAGCCAAGTTTGGAGAGGGGGCGGTGGGTACCAAGAGACCCAGTACTTC
D gene: .; V gene: TRBV5-4; J gene: TRBJ2-5; clone size: .; CDR3 protein: CASSLARAEQETQYF; CDR3 DNA: TGTGCCAGCAGCTTGGCCCGGGCAGAGCAAGAGACCCAGTACTTC
D gene: .; V gene: TRBV5-4; J gene: TRBJ1-2; clone size: once; CDR3 protein: CASSLYYGYTF; CDR3 DNA: TGTGCCAGCAGCCTCTACTATGGCTACACCTTC
D gene: .; V gene: TRBV7-6; J gene: TRBJ2-7; clone size: .; CDR3 protein: CASSHKGDEQYF; CDR3 DNA: TGTGCCAGCAGCCACAAGGGGGACGAGCAGTACTTC
D gene: .; V gene: TRBV24-1; J gene: TRBJ2-3; clone size: .; CDR3 protein: CATSDSGRGDTQYF; CDR3 DNA: TGTGCCACCAGTGATTCAGGGCGCGGGGATACGCAGTATTTT
D gene: .; V gene: TRBV7-2; J gene: TRBJ1-4; clone size: .; CDR3 protein: CASSLSSGGKLFF; CDR3 DNA: TGTGCCAGCAGCTTAAGCTCTGGGGGAAAACTGTTTTTT
D gene: .; V gene: TRBV27; J gene: TRBJ2-2; clone size: once; CDR3 protein: CASSFLQTGELFF; CDR3 DNA: TGTGCCAGCAGTTTCCTACAGACCGGGGAGCTGTTTTTT
D gene: TRBD2; V gene: TRBV6-5; J gene: TRBJ2-7; clone size: .; CDR3 protein: CASSYRASGVRKYF; CDR3 DNA: TGTGCCAGCAGTTACAGGGCTAGCGGGGTAAGAAAGTACTTC
D gene: TRBD2; V gene: TRBV10-3; J gene: TRBJ2-3; clone size: .; CDR3 protein: CAISGKLAGEDTQYF; CDR3 DNA: TGTGCCATCAGTGGGAAACTAGCGGGAGAGGATACGCAGTATTTT
D gene: .; V gene: TRBV15; J gene: TRBJ2-7; clone size: .; CDR3 protein: CATSRELGADEQYF; CDR3 DNA: TGTGCCACCAGCAGAGAACTGGGGGCCGACGAGCAGTACTTC
D gene: TRBD2; V gene: TRBV9; J gene: TRBJ2-7; clone size: .; CDR3 protein: CASSVGSGGTYEQYF; CDR3 DNA: TGTGCCAGCAGCGTGGGTAGCGGGGGCACTTACGAGCAGTACTTC
D gene: TRBD2; V gene: TRBV2; J gene: TRBJ2-5; clone size: .; CDR3 protein: CASSAAGGGQETQYF; CDR3 DNA: TGTGCCAGCAGTGCTGCGGGGGGGGGACAAGAGACCCAGTACTTC
D gene: .; V gene: TRBV3-1/TRBV3-2; J gene: TRBJ1-1; clone size: few; CDR3 protein: CASSQSRSASTEAFF; CDR3 DNA: TGTGCCAGCAGCCAGAGTCGCTCAGCGAGCACTGAAGCTTTCTTT
D gene: TRBD1; V gene: TRBV18; J gene: TRBJ2-7; clone size: .; CDR3 protein: CASSPIRQGDEQYF; CDR3 DNA: TGTGCCAGCTCACCCATTCGGCAGGGGGACGAGCAGTACTTC
D gene: .; V gene: TRBV2; J gene: TRBJ1-2; clone size: .; CDR3 protein: CASREYPGMNYGYTF; CDR3 DNA: TGTGCCAGCAGAGAATACCCCGGGATGAACTATGGCTACACCTTC
D gene: .; V gene: TRBV6-6; J gene: TRBJ2-2; clone size: .; CDR3 protein: CASVSYTGELFF; CDR3 DNA: TGTGCCAGCGTAAGCTACACCGGGGAGCTGTTTTTT
D gene: TRBD1; V gene: TRBV25-1; J gene: TRBJ1-3; clone size: .; CDR3 protein: CASSPLGTVGNTIYF; CDR3 DNA: TGTGCCAGCAGTCCCCTGGGGACAGTCGGAAACACCATATATTTT
D gene: .; V gene: TRBV10-1; J gene: TRBJ2-3; clone size: .; CDR3 protein: CASSDQGGVTDTQYF; CDR3 DNA: TGCGCCAGCAGTGATCAAGGAGGGGTAACAGATACGCAGTATTTT
D gene: TRBD2; V gene: TRBV6-4; J gene: TRBJ2-7; clone size: few; CDR3 protein: CASSEGASGYYEQYF; CDR3 DNA: TGTGCCAGCAGTGAAGGGGCTAGCGGATACTACGAGCAGTACTTC
D gene: TRBD1; V gene: TRBV2; J gene: TRBJ1-2; clone size: .; CDR3 protein: CASSQDRGKYGYTF; CDR3 DNA: TGTGCCAGCAGTCAGGACAGGGGGAAGTATGGCTACACCTTC